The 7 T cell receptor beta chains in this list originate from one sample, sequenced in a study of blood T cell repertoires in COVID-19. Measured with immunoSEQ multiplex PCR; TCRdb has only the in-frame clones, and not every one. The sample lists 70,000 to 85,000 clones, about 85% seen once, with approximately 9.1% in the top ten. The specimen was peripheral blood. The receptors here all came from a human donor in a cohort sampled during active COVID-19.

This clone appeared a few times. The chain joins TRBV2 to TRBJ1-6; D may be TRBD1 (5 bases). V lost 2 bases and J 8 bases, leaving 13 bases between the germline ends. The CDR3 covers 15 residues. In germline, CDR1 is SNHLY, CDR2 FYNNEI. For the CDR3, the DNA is TGTGCCAGCAGTGAACGGGACTCTACGTATTCACCCCTCCACTTT. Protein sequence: CASSERDSTYSPLHF.

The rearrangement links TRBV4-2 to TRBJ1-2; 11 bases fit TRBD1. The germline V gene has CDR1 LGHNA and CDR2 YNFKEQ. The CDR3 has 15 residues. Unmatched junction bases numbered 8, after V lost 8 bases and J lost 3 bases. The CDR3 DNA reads TGTGCCAGCCGACTATCGGGACAGGGGGACTATGGCTACACCTTC. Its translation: CASRLSGQGDYGYTF.

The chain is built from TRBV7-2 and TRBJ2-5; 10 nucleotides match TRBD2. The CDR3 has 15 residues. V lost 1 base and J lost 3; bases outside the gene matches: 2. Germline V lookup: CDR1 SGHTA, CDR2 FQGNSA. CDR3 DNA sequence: TGTGCCAGCAGCTTAGGCAGCGGGGGGGAAGAGACCCAGTACTTC. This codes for CASSLGSGGEETQYF.

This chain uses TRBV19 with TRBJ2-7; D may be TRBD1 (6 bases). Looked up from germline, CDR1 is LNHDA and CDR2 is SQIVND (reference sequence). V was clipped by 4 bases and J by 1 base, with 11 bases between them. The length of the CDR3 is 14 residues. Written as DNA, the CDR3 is TGTGCCAGTAGTAGGACAGTTCGTTCCTACGAGCAGTACTTC. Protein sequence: CASSRTVRSYEQYF.

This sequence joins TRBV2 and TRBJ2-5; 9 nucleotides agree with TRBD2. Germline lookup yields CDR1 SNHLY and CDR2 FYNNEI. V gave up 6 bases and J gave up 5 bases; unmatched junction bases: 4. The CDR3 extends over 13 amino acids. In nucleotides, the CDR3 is TGTGCCAGCAGGATCAGCGGGGGGGAGACCCAGTACTTC. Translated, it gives CASRISGGETQYF.

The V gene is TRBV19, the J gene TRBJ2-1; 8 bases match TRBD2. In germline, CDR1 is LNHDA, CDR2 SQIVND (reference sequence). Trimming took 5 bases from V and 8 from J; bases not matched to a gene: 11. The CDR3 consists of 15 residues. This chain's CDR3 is CASSLGSGRFDEQFF. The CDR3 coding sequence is TGTGCCAGTAGTTTGGGGAGCGGGAGATTTGATGAGCAGTTCTTC.

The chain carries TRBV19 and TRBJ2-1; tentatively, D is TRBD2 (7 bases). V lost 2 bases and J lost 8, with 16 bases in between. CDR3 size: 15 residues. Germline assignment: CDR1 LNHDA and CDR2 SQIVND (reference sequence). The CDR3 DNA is TGTGCCAGTAGTATAAACGTACGCGGGGGCGATGAGCAGTTCTTC. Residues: CASSINVRGGDEQFF.